This TCR beta chain was sequenced during a study of cytomegalovirus exposure and HLA in healthy donors. Turning to the study itself: Early on, a data release was issued that held approximately 92 million unique TCRs from HLA-typed donors. Membership in the Caucasian-associated ancestry cluster was found for about four fifths of roughly 360 genotyped donors.

It was with 60 Vbeta and 13 Jbeta primers that the PCR ran. Generated by immunoSEQ multiplex PCR, the TCRdb table keeps only in-frame clones and is missing some. This table has around 90,000 clones, about 66% appearing once. Concerning this clone itself: Its antigen is undetermined.

Germline CDR1 and CDR2: KGHSH and LQKENI. This CDR3 has 18 amino acids. V trimming: 0 bases; J trimming: 8 bases; junction bases outside the gene matches: 14. Study-level points and caveats: Most of the TCR beta V segments (in an earlier analysis) were productive either about 87% or about 30% of the time. Reports described diagnosis of cytomegalovirus status by the classifier as highly specific and sensitive.

The chain links TRBV18 to TRBJ1-5; 9 bases fit TRBD1. This TCR was recovered from a boy aged 10-17 years in good health and CMV-seropositive. Sequences were obtained from PBMCs. The CDR3 DNA sequence: TGTGCCAGCTCACCACCTTCTGGACAGGGGTCTCTGTTGGAGCCCCAGCATTTT. Translation: CASSPPSGQGSLLEPQHF.